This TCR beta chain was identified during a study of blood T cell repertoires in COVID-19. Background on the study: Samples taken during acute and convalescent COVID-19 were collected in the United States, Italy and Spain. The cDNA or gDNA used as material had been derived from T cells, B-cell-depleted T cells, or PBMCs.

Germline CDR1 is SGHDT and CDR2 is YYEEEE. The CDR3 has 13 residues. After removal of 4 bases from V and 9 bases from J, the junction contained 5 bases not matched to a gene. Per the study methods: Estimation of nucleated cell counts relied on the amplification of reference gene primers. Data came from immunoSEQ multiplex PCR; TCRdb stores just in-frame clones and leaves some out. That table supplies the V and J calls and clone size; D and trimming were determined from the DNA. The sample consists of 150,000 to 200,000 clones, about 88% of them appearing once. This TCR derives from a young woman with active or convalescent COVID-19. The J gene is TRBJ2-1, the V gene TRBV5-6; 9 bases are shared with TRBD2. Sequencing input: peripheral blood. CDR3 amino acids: CASSDLAGLEQFF. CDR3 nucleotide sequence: TGTGCCAGCAGCGACCTAGCGGGGCTTGAGCAGTTCTTC.